This T cell receptor (beta chain) emerged from a study of T cell clonotyping in hematopoietic cell transplantation. Overall study context: Cytoreduction preceded collection of pretransplant recipient samples. General study results and limits: Graft donor and pretransplant recipient Inverse Simpson Index values predicted broader posttransplant TCR diversity.

Only in-frame clones appear in the TCRdb table, and some are missing; sequencing was by immunoSEQ multiplex PCR. The sample has about 10,000 clones, about nine tenths seen once. Indicated time point: recipient sample about 28 days before transplant, after cytoreduction. To note about this clone: Its target is unknown.

This receptor was identified in a woman aged 45-59 years with chronic myeloid leukemia. Some clones in this sample may be carry-over from other donors' samples. The sample in question was peripheral blood mononuclear cells, obtained before stem cell transplant.

In DNA, the CDR3 is TGTGCCATCAGTGATACAGGGGGCAAGACCCAGTACTTC. Protein product: CAISDTGGKTQYF. This sequence joins TRBV10-3 and TRBJ2-5; TRBD1 matches 9 bases. Germline trimming cut 3 bases from V and 6 bases from J; bases unmatched to any gene: 2. The CDR3 covers 13 residues. CDR1 and CDR2 (germline): ENHRY, SYGVKD.